The clone carrying this T cell receptor beta chain was picked up a small number of times. Its specificity is unknown. Time point indicated: persistent/refractory GD, antithyroid drugs over 5 years with positive TRAb. Extracted RNA from PBMCs served as the source of the TCR library. CDR3 regions were amplified by Arm-PCR using iRepertoire HTBI primers to build TCR beta libraries. TCRdb itself ran the multiplex PCR reads through MiXCR, one entry per CDR3 protein. Of around 510,000 distinct CDR3 sequences listed, less than 25% are singletons. From germline, CDR1 is MNHEY and CDR2 SMNVEV (reference sequence). With 0 bases removed from V and 3 bases from J, the gap between germline ends came to 9 bases. There are 14 residues in the CDR3. The record originates from a study of regulatory T cells in long-lasting Graves disease. Overall study results and limits: New patients shared more than 750 public clonotypes, fewer than the roughly 2,500 shared by persistent patients.

The chain links TRBV27 to TRBJ2-7; D is possibly TRBD1 (5 bases). This clonotype was sampled from a female donor with Graves disease. The specimen comprised peripheral blood mononuclear cells (PBMCs), sampled when the disease was refractory, from a patient treated with antithyroid drugs. CDR3 loop: CASSLSLDSYEQYF. As DNA, the CDR3 is TGTGCCAGCAGTTTATCCCTAGACAGCTACGAGCAGTACTTC.